This TCR beta chain derives from a study of blood T cell repertoires in COVID-19. The wider study: The United States, Italy and Spain provided the acute and convalescent COVID-19 samples.

As handled by the study authors: From reference gene primer amplification, estimates of nucleated cell counts were derived. Method: immunoSEQ multiplex PCR; TCRdb's copy keeps in-frame clones and lacks some. V and J calls and clone size are those listed in that table; D and trimming were worked out from the DNA. This table holds some 95,000 clones, around 93% found once. The V gene end was trimmed by 0 bases and the J gene end by 0 bases; junction bases not matched to a gene: 9. Per germline, CDR1 SGDLS and CDR2 YYNGEE. The CDR3 runs 18 residues. Sequenced sample: peripheral blood. The chain recombines TRBV9 with TRBJ1-3, with TRBD1 matching 7 bases. This receptor was identified in a human donor with active COVID-19. The donor label of this sample is uncertain. In DNA, the CDR3 is TGTGCCAGCAGCGTAGCGCCCGGGACAGCCGGCTCTGGAAACACCATATATTTT. Translating gives CASSVAPGTAGSGNTIYF. Supplemented by reference TRBV9 and TRBJ1-3, the full variable domain reads DSGVTQTPKHLITATGQRVTLRCSPRSGDLSVYWYQQSLDQGLQFLIQYYNGEERAKGNILERFSAQQFPDLHSELNLSSLELGDSALYFCASSVAPGTAGSGNTIYFGEGSWLTVV.